The rows below give T cell receptor beta chains drawn from one sample of a study of blood T cell repertoires in COVID-19. Method: immunoSEQ multiplex PCR; TCRdb's copy keeps in-frame clones and lacks some. This sample carries tens of thousands of clones, 70% to 90% of them seen once, and the ten largest clones take roughly 5.7%. Material: peripheral blood. Receptors originate from a man in his 70s with acute or convalescent COVID-19. The CDR3 runs from the conserved cysteine through the conserved F or W. Fields, in order: clone size, V gene, J gene, D gene, CDR3 DNA, CDR3 protein. A D gene is named only where the DNA matches it firmly. Clone size appears in some rows only: once, few, many, or a class for an expanded clone.

>once|TRBV4-2|TRBJ1-5|-
TGTGCCAGCAGCCAAGCGGGGTCGCTTCCTAATCAGCCCCAGCATTTT
CASSQAGSLPNQPQHF
>-|TRBV2|TRBJ2-5|TRBD1
TGTGCCAGCAGTGAAGGCTGGGACAGGGCCGGAGAGACCCAGTACTTC
CASSEGWDRAGETQYF
>-|TRBV5-1|TRBJ2-2|-
TGCGCCAGCAGCTTGGAGGACAGCACCGGGGAGCTGTTTTTT
CASSLEDSTGELFF
>-|TRBV5-1|TRBJ2-1|-
TGCGCCAGCAGCTTGGCCAGGGAAAAGCAGTTCTTC
CASSLAREKQFF
>-|TRBV9|TRBJ1-2|-
TGTGCCAGCAGCGTAGCCCCGGGTGCCTATGGCTACACCTTC
CASSVAPGAYGYTF
>-|TRBV5-1|TRBJ2-5|-
TGCGCCAGCAGCTCCCAGGGGTACCAAGAGACCCAGTACTTC
CASSSQGYQETQYF
>-|TRBV10-2|TRBJ2-3|TRBD2
TGCGCCAGCAGTAGTTCAAGTCTAGCGGGTAGGGGAGATACGCAGTATTTT
CASSSSSLAGRGDTQYF
>-|TRBV27|TRBJ1-2|TRBD1
TGTGCCAGCAGAAAAACCTTGACAGGGGTTGGCTACACCTTC
CASRKTLTGVGYTF
>-|TRBV27|TRBJ2-7|TRBD1
TGTGCCAGCAGTCTATCCTCGCCGGGCAGGGGGTACGAGCAGTACTTC
CASSLSSPGRGYEQYF
>-|TRBV5-1|TRBJ2-2|TRBD1
TGCGCCAGCAGACAGGGGGTCACCGGGGAGCTGTTTTTT
CASRQGVTGELFF
>-|TRBV15|TRBJ2-7|TRBD1
TGTGCCACCAGCAGAGATAGGGGACAGGGGTACGAGCAGTACTTC
CATSRDRGQGYEQYF
>-|TRBV18|TRBJ1-4|TRBD1
TGTGCCAGCTCACCACAGGGACAGCCAGTATTGTTTTTT
CASSPQGQPVLFF
>-|TRBV2|TRBJ1-2|TRBD1
TGTGCCAGCAGTAACAGGGGGGGCAACTATGGCTACACCTTC
CASSNRGGNYGYTF
>-|TRBV2|TRBJ2-7|-
TGTGCCAGCAGTGAAAGACAGGTTGTGGACGAGCAGTACTTC
CASSERQVVDEQYF
>-|TRBV6-2/TRBV6-3|TRBJ2-5|-
TGTGCCAGCAGTTACCCGAGTACCGGACAAGGAGAGTGGGAGACCCAGTACTTC
CASSYPSTGQGEWETQYF
>-|TRBV5-1|TRBJ2-3|-
TGCGCCAGCAGCCCTGGACAGTCCACAGATACGCAGTATTTT
CASSPGQSTDTQYF
>-|TRBV18|TRBJ1-1|-
TGTGCCAGCTCACCAGCGTGGGCCAACACTGAAGCTTTCTTT
CASSPAWANTEAFF
>few|TRBV2|TRBJ2-1|-
TGTGCCAGCAGACATCCCCGGGACAACTCCTACAATGAGCAGTTCTTC
CASRHPRDNSYNEQFF
>-|TRBV18|TRBJ2-3|-
TGTGCCAGCTCACCGGGCCCAAGCACAGATACGCAGTATTTT
CASSPGPSTDTQYF
>-|TRBV12-5|TRBJ2-5|-
TGTGCTAGTGGTTTGGGGGTGACCGGAGGCGGAGAGACCCAGTACTTC
CASGLGVTGGGETQYF
>-|TRBV4-2|TRBJ2-2|TRBD2
TGTGCCAGCAGCCAAGATACGGGGGGGTCCGGCGGGGAGCTGTTTTTT
CASSQDTGGSGGELFF
>-|TRBV19|TRBJ1-5|-
TGTGCCAGTAGTATAAGGTACGAGGGCGATAATCAGCCCCAGCATTTT
CASSIRYEGDNQPQHF
>-|TRBV19|TRBJ2-4|-
TGTGCCAGTAGCCCCCAGGTTGCCAAAAACATTCAGTACTTC
CASSPQVAKNIQYF
>-|TRBV2|TRBJ2-5|-
TGTGCCAGCAGTGAAGAAAGGGGCAGTTATGAGACCCAGTACTTC
CASSEERGSYETQYF
>few|TRBV11-2|TRBJ1-2|-
TGTGCCAGCAGCCATAGCTTGACAGGCCTCTATGGCTACACCTTC
CASSHSLTGLYGYTF
>-|TRBV28|TRBJ2-7|-
TGTGCCAGCAGCGACAGGTCCTACGAGCAGTACTTC
CASSDRSYEQYF
>-|TRBV7-2|TRBJ1-1|-
TGTGCCAGCAGCGCCCAACAGGGAACTGAAGCTTTCTTT
CASSAQQGTEAFF
>once|TRBV19|TRBJ2-7|-
TGTGCCAGTGCCCTGGGGGGAGGGGGCTACGAGCAGTACTTC
CASALGGGGYEQYF
>-|TRBV28|TRBJ2-5|TRBD1
TGTGCCAGCAGTTCGTATCACCACGGACAGGGAATTCAAGAGACCCAGTACTTC
CASSSYHHGQGIQETQYF
>-|TRBV3-1/TRBV3-2|TRBJ2-3|TRBD2
TGTGCCAGCAGCCCTCCGGGACTAGCCGCAGATACGCAGTATTTT
CASSPPGLAADTQYF
>-|TRBV6-1|TRBJ2-3|TRBD1
TGTGCCAGCAGTGAGGACAGGCGCCCTAGCACAGATACGCAGTATTTT
CASSEDRRPSTDTQYF
>-|TRBV2|TRBJ1-1|-
TGTGCCAGCAGCCTCCCTCGGGGTTTCACTGAAGCTTTCTTT
CASSLPRGFTEAFF
>once|TRBV5-1|TRBJ1-2|-
TGCGCCAGCAGCCGAGGACAGAGCGATGGCTACACCTTC
CASSRGQSDGYTF
>-|TRBV28|TRBJ2-7|TRBD1
TGTGCCAGCAGTTTGAGGCCCCTAATTTGGAGACAGGGAAAGAAGTACTTC
CASSLRPLIWRQGKKYF
>-|TRBV6-5|TRBJ1-1|-
TGTGCCAGCAGCCAAACATATCGTGAAGCTTTCTTT
CASSQTYREAFF
>-|TRBV18|TRBJ2-7|TRBD1
TGTGCCAGCTCACCGGGACAGGGGCCCACCTACGAGCAGTACTTC
CASSPGQGPTYEQYF
>-|TRBV7-2|TRBJ2-3|TRBD2
TGTGCCAGCAGCCCCAGACCCGGACTAGCATCCACAGATACGCAGTATTTT
CASSPRPGLASTDTQYF